This TCR beta chain was retrieved from a study of T-cell reconstitution after alpha-beta-depleted transplantation in children. A TCRbeta library incorporating unique molecular identifiers was prepared. TCRdb itself ran the PCR reads through MiXCR, one entry per CDR3 protein. The table has about 610,000 distinct CDR3 sequences, about 10% seen once. The CDR3 runs 14 residues. The V gene's germline CDR1 is SEHNR and CDR2 FQNEAQ (reference sequence). Trimming cost V 7 bases and J 3 bases, with 15 bases left between them. The chain carries TRBV7-9 and TRBJ1-1; no definite D call. The material was PBMCs from the stem cell graft donor, obtained from the stem cell graft. The TCR was taken from a human donor who donated a stem cell graft to a child with acute myeloid leukemia. CDR3 residues: CASKTPGAYTEAFF. The CDR3 nucleotides are TGTGCCAGCAAAACCCCCGGAGCCTACACTGAAGCTTTCTTT. The whole variable domain, filled in from reference TRBV7-9 and TRBJ1-1, reads DTGVSQNPRHKITKRGQNVTFRCDPISEHNRLYWYRQTLGQGPEFLTYFQNEAQLEKSRLLSDRFSAERPKGSFSTLEIQRTEQGDSAMYLCASKTPGAYTEAFFGQGTRLTVV.